Detailed here is one T cell receptor beta chain. Irradiated stimulators labeled with violet dye, around 200,000 in number, were plated with around 200,000 CFSE-labeled responders. These data belong to a study of graft-versus-host responses after intestinal transplantation. Study summary: Anti-thymocyte globulin induction preceded around 3 years of tacrolimus and steroid maintenance in all recipients.

The V end lost 6 bases, the J end lost 0 bases, and 17 bases lay between the germline ends. This CDR3 spans 17 amino acids. Germline V gene lookup returns CDR1 MDHEN and CDR2 SYDVKM. The study, taken as a whole, reports: Allograft graft-versus-host to host-versus-graft clonal ratios ran high in patients with graft-donor T cell macrochimerism. Recipient marrow held GvH clones, some first seen in ileum or blood.

Assay used: immunoSEQ multiplex PCR; TCRdb lists only in-frame clones, some missing. The table includes roughly 20,000 clones, approximately 45% detected once. This clonotype was obtained from a human patient who received an intestinal transplant. Sequenced here: alloreactive CD4+ T cells from a mixed lymphocyte reaction culture, sampled before intestinal transplant. Subset reported: CFSE-low proliferating T cells sorted from roughly 6-day pre-transplant mixed lymphocyte reaction (GvH or HvG direction). This chain connects TRBV28 to TRBJ1-4, with D possibly matching TRBD1 (6 bases). The CDR3 sequence: CASRDLLHRATNEKLFF. Here the CDR3 DNA reads TGTGCCAGCAGGGACCTCCTCCACAGGGCAACTAATGAAAAACTGTTTTTT.